Reported below is one T cell receptor beta chain. This clonotype was detected a few times. Its antigen is not yet known. Nothing much larger sits one base from this clone, and base qualities are not available. Total RNA was extracted from unfractionated whole blood that had been collected in Tempus Blood RNA tubes. About 5 healthy volunteers were used as TCR sequencing controls and were bled at day 0, 2 weeks and 6 weeks. The germline V and J ends show losses of 4 bases and 10 bases respectively, and no gene match explains 10 bases of the junction. In the germline V gene, CDR1 corresponds to SGHTA and CDR2 to FQGNSA. The CDR3, cysteine through phenylalanine, is 15 amino acids long. Only CDR3 DNA is held: 45 bases, read in frame from base 1. These data are taken from a study of human T cells and chemical hapten exposure (dated by TCRdb to the early 2020s). With respect to the entire study: Libraries were combined into a pool for sequencing, and differences in TCR yield between samples came mainly from small differences in library volumes within the pool. Peripheral blood TCR repertoire changes were tracked in vivo in alopecia patients during primary and secondary sensitization to the hapten diphenylcyclopropenone (DPC). For every blood RNA sample, sequencing covered both the TCR alpha and TCR beta chains. On the study overall, not on this receptor specifically: The number of TCRs above 1 in 1000 frequency did not change with DPC sensitization; there was no evidence of global repertoire structure alterations. After repeated subsampling, the strength of the expansion versus patch-test correlation and the threshold at which it became significant changed.

Library construction relied on 5' RACE. Instrument on record: Illumina MiSeq. During library preparation, unique molecular identifiers were attached to individual cDNA molecules so that TCRs could be counted in a quantitative, reproducible way. The paper's processing steps were these. The median number of TCRs per sample was 95,638, ranging from about 20,000 to 750,000. V, J and CDR3 annotation of the TCR reads was performed with the Decombinator software suite. To make PS versus PT1 abundance plots, every sample was subsampled to the same number of TCRs (28,000). TCRs were defined as expanded if absent before sensitization and observed at least eight times at the 2-week time point. Clones were called with MiXCR by TCRdb after fastp trimmed the public reads at Q25, and only in-frame beta chains were retained. Rows with a matching CDR3 protein are joined into one entry that keeps the most common DNA and genes. The V and J calls and clone size come from TCRdb's table, not from the authors' own analysis. The sample data list about 140,000 distinct CDR3 sequences, and 4.1% of these were observed just once. The ten biggest clones cover over 1.3% of the sample.

This TCR came from a female donor in good health. The chain is assembled from TRBV7-2 and TRBJ1-5, with 10 central nucleotides matching TRBD1. The DNA reads TGTGCCAGCAGCTCAATAACGACAGGGGGCGGTCCCCAGCATTTT. This encodes CASSSITTGGGPQHF.